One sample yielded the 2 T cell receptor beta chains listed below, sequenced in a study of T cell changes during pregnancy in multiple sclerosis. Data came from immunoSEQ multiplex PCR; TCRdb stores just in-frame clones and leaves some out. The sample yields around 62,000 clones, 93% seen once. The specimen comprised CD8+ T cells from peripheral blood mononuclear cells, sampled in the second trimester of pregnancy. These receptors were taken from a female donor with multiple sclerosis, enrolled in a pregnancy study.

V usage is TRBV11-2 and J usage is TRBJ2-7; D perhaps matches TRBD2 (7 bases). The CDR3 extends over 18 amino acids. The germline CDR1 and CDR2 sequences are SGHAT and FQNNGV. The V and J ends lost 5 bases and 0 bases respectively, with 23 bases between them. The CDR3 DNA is TGTGCCAGCAGCATAACTCGACATGTTGGGGGGGCCTCCTACGAGCAGTACTTC. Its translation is CASSITRHVGGASYEQYF. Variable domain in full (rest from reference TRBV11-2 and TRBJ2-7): EAGVAQSPRYKIIEKRQSVAFWCNPISGHATLYWYQQILGQGPKLLIQFQNNGVVDDSQLPKDRFSAERLKGVDSTLKIQPAKLEDSAVYLCASSITRHVGGASYEQYFGPGTRLTVT.

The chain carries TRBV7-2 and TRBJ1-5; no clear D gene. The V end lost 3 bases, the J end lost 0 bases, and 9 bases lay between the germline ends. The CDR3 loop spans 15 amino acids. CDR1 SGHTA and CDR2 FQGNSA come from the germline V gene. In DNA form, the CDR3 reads TGTGCCAGCAGCTTGGAGTCCTATAGCAATCAGCCCCAGCATTTT. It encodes CASSLESYSNQPQHF.